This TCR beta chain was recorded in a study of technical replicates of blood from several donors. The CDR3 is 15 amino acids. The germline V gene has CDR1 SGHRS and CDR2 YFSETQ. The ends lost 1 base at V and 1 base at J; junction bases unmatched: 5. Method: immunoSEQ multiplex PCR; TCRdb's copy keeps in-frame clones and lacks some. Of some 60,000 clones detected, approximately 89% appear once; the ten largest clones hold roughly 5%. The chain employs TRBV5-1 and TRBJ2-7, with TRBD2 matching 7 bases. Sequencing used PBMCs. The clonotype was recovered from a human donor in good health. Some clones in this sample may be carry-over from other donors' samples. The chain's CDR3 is CASSLFTSASYEQYF. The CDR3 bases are TGCGCCAGCAGCTTGTTTACTAGCGCGTCCTACGAGCAGTACTTC.